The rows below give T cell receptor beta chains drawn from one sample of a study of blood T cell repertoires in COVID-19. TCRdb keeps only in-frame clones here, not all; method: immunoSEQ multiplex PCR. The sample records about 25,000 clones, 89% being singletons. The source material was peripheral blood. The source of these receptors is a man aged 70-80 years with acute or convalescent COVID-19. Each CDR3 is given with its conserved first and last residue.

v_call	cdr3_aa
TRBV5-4	CASSTSAGFSEKLFF
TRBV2	CASLVTDTQYF
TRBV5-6	CASSFNTNYGYTF
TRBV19	CASSIEWGTGPGELFF
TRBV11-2	CASSSLRDRSYEQYF
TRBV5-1	CASSLIFRDRDFTWGDEQYF
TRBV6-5	CASSWGPSGSGNTIYF
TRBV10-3	CAISGLRQGLDSPLHF
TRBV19	CASSNGQGAYVFEQYF
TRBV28	CASSVPGQGHYGYTF
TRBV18	CASSPLDSPGGELFF
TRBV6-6	CATSGQNTEAFF
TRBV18	CASSPRGGAYNEKLFF
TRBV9	CASSVGSSGANVLTF
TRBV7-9	CASSYGTETYEQYF
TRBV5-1	CASSLEVSGRQETQYF
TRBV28	CASSLGVNSYNEQFF
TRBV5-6	CASSRRGLANYNEQFF
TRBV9	CASSVGQDTEAFF
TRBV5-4	CASSLGGGSYEQYF
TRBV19	CASSRRQGGSTTDTQYF
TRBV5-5	CASSLVADSNTGELFF
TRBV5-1	CASSLVEGDYGYTF
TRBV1	CTSSPTPRVQANYGYTF
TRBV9	CASSVLNTGETQYF
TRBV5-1	CASGRLAGYNEQFF
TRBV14	CASSQVRDYEQYF
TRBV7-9	CASSLALVQGEESNQPQHF
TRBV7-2	CASSIGLAGGFFGELFF
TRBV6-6	CASMKQYNSPLHF
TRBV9	CASSSQGVNYGYTF
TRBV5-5	CASSWTPSGNQPQHF
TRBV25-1	CASSEPSGYNEQFF
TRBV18	CASSPYRASSTDTQYF
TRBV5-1	CASSLQLGLAGGGSYNEQFF
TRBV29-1	CSVELSGHRPNEQYF
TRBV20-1	CSASLPGGSNTGELFF
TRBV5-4	CASSLRLGSYEQYF
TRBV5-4	CASSLAQGTNSPLHF
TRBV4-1	CASRPQGEGQISGNTIYF
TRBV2	CASSETGGQPQHF
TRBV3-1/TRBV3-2	CASSLRQGLNEKLFF
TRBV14	CASSQAGGGGYEQYF
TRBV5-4	CASSLTLVNTEAFF
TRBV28	CASSPELAGGRLGQYF
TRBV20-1	CSASSGVGQPQHF
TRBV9	CASSIGTSTNEKLFF
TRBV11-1	CASSSRQRDLNTEAFF